The 17 T cell receptor beta chains below were found in one sample sequenced in a study of blood T cell repertoires in COVID-19 (dated by TCRdb to between 2020 and 2021). Library prep was done by the immunoSEQ multiplex PCR assay. TCRdb retrieved this table from immuneACCESS and kept in-frame rearrangements only. Not all clones are present; in checked studies, unresolved V genes account for under half, and no reason is known for the remainder. Within this sample are about 220,000 clones, with approximately 85% of them counted one time only. The ten largest clones represent 7.5% to 9.5% of the sample. Input material: peripheral blood. The receptor set was obtained from a woman aged 80 or over with COVID-19, enrolled during active disease.

The chain combines TRBV2 with TRBJ2-7; TRBD2 is a possible D gene (6 bases). The CDR3 sequence is 13 residues long. Germline CDR1 and CDR2: SNHLY and FYNNEI. V was trimmed by 0 bases and J by 7 bases, leaving 10 bases between them. CDR3 bases: TGTGCCAGCAGTGAAGCTCGGGCGGGGGAGCAGTACTTC. Translating gives CASSEARAGEQYF. The full variable domain, with the rest looked up from reference TRBV2 and TRBJ2-7, is EPEVTQTPSHQVTQMGQEVILRCVPISNHLYFYWYRQILGQKVEFLVSFYNNEISEKSEIFDDQFSVERPDGSNFTLKIRSTKLEDSAMYFCASSEARAGEQYFGPGTRLTVT.

The V call is TRBV6-5, the J call TRBJ2-7, with D perhaps matching TRBD1 (6 bases). V lost 2 bases and J 4 bases, leaving 9 bases between the germline ends. The germline V gene encodes CDR1 MNHEY and CDR2 SVGAGI. This CDR3 region has 13 residues. CDR3 bases: TGTGCCAGCAGTTACGTCAGGGGATACGAGCAGTACTTC. Amino acid sequence: CASSYVRGYEQYF.

The chain uses TRBV14 and TRBJ1-5, with D possibly TRBD1 on 6 matching bases. The CDR3 extends over 18 amino acids. The V gene lost 2 bases and the J gene lost 1 base, with 18 bases spanning the gap. Germline lookup yields CDR1 SGHDN and CDR2 FVKESK. CDR3 bases: TGTGCCAGCAGCCAATTCTGGACAGACTATAGGAGCAATCAGCCCCAGCATTTT. Translation: CASSQFWTDYRSNQPQHF.

The chain uses TRBV29-1 and TRBJ1-5; D unclear. The germline V gene has CDR1 SQVTM and CDR2 ANQGSEA. This CDR3 is 13 amino acids long. Trimming shortened V by 3 bases and J by 1 base, and 7 bases separated the two germline ends. CDR3 region: CSVEQVSNQPQHF. In DNA, the CDR3 is TGCAGCGTTGAGCAGGTGAGCAATCAGCCCCAGCATTTT.

The rearrangement links TRBV3-1 (or the pseudogene TRBV3-2) to TRBJ2-2; TRBD2 matches at 7 bases. V trimming: 4 bases; J trimming: 0 bases; junction bases outside the gene matches: 5. This CDR3 contains 16 residues. Germline V gene lookup returns CDR1 LGHDT and CDR2 YNNKEL (reference sequence). Here the CDR3 DNA reads TGTGCCAGCAGCCGGCCTAGCGGAACGAACACCGGGGAGCTGTTTTTT. It yields the protein CASSRPSGTNTGELFF.

The chain employs TRBV10-3 and TRBJ2-1, with a possible D match to TRBD1 (5 bases). This CDR3 is built from 10 residues. Germline loops: CDR1 ENHRY, CDR2 SYGVKD. V was cut by 6 bases and J by 9 bases, with 6 bases left in between. CDR3 loop: CAISQGEQFF. CDR3 sequence (DNA): TGTGCCATCAGCCAGGGTGAGCAGTTCTTC.

The chain couples TRBV9 to TRBJ2-7, with 8 bases aligning to TRBD1. CDR3 length: 15 amino acids. Losses at the gene ends were 0 bases for V and 2 bases for J; bases not matched to a gene: 4. Looked up from germline, CDR1 is SGDLS and CDR2 is YYNGEE. This CDR3 is CASSVGQGRTYEQYF. CDR3 sequence (DNA): TGTGCCAGCAGCGTAGGACAGGGGAGGACCTACGAGCAGTACTTC. Based on the CDR3 plus reference TRBV9 and TRBJ2-7, the full variable domain is DSGVTQTPKHLITATGQRVTLRCSPRSGDLSVYWYQQSLDQGLQFLIQYYNGEERAKGNILERFSAQQFPDLHSELNLSSLELGDSALYFCASSVGQGRTYEQYFGPGTRLTVT.

The rearrangement joins TRBV7-2 to TRBJ2-7, with D perhaps matching TRBD2 (5 bases). CDR3 size: 15 residues. Trimming pared 2 bases from V and 2 bases from J, leaving 13 bases between. Germline V gives CDR1 SGHTA, CDR2 FQGNSA. The chain's CDR3 is CASSLRSGLAYEQYF. The CDR3 DNA is TGTGCCAGCAGCTTACGGTCTGGACTTGCCTACGAGCAGTACTTC.

V is TRBV6-1 and J is TRBJ1-2, with D hard to call. The CDR3 extends over 15 amino acids. V was pared by 0 bases and J by 2 bases, with 10 bases between. Germline-derived CDR1 and CDR2 are MNHNS and SASEGT. The CDR3 sequence: CASSEAGRKNYGYTF. CDR3 nucleotides: TGTGCCAGCAGTGAAGCCGGGAGAAAAAACTATGGCTACACCTTC.

This sequence joins TRBV25-1 and TRBJ2-1; weak D call: TRBD2 (6 bases). The CDR3 is made up of 15 amino acids. Germline V gene sequence: CDR1 MGHDK, CDR2 SYGVNS. The V gene lost 4 bases and the J gene lost 9 bases, with 19 bases spanning the gap. Written as DNA, the CDR3 is TGTGCCAGCAGTGTGGGGGGTGTTGGGAGCGGTGAGCAGTTCTTC. Translating it yields CASSVGGVGSGEQFF.

The V and J genes are TRBV9 and TRBJ2-1; TRBD1 matches 7 bases. This CDR3 comprises 14 residues. Germline values: CDR1 SGDLS, CDR2 YYNGEE. Losses at the gene ends were 3 bases for V and 1 base for J; bases not matched to a gene: 1. The CDR3 DNA reads TGTGCCAGCAGCGGACAGGGTTCCTACAATGAGCAGTTCTTC. Translating it yields CASSGQGSYNEQFF.

A remark on this clone: The same CDR3 also results from other DNA sequences found in this sample. This chain joins TRBV7-3 and TRBJ1-6; D remains unclear. Trimming removed 4 bases from V and 7 bases from J, with 8 bases in between. CDR3 length: 13 residues. Germline V CDR1 and CDR2: SGHTA, FQGTGA. In DNA form, the CDR3 reads TGTGCCAGCAGCTCAGGTTGGAATTCACCCCTCCACTTT. It yields the protein CASSSGWNSPLHF.

V and J are TRBV28 and TRBJ1-5; tentatively, D is TRBD1 (5 bases). Between the trimmed V and J ends, which lost 3 bases and 7 bases, there was a span of 16 bases. This CDR3 spans 15 amino acids. CDR1 and CDR2 (germline): MDHEN, SYDVKM. Here the CDR3 reads CASSFNARVGQPQHF. The CDR3 DNA sequence: TGTGCCAGCAGTTTTAACGCCAGGGTGGGACAGCCCCAGCATTTT.

V gene TRBV7-9 combines with J gene TRBJ2-1, with a tentative D call TRBD2 (6 bases). V lost 5 bases and J lost 1, with 12 bases in between. The CDR3 consists of 15 residues. Germline V gene lookup returns CDR1 SEHNR and CDR2 FQNEAQ (reference sequence). CDR3 in amino acids: CASSPRAGSYNEQFF. CDR3 sequence (DNA): TGTGCCAGCAGCCCACGGGCGGGGTCCTACAATGAGCAGTTCTTC.

This sequence joins TRBV11-2 and TRBJ2-3; 9 bases match TRBD2. V trimming: 1 base; J trimming: 4 bases; junction bases outside the gene matches: 3. This CDR3 is 15 amino acids long. Germline loops: CDR1 SGHAT, CDR2 FQNNGV. CDR3 in DNA: TGTGCCAGCAGCTTAGGCGGGGGGGCCCCAGATACGCAGTATTTT. This sequence encodes CASSLGGGAPDTQYF.

This chain joins TRBV11-1 and TRBJ2-6, with TRBD1 as a possible D gene (6 bases). The CDR3 has 15 amino acids. Trimming shortened V by 5 bases and J by 1 base, and 9 bases separated the two germline ends. Germline assignment: CDR1 SGHAT and CDR2 FQDESV (reference sequence). The CDR3 here is CASSITGSGANVLTF. CDR3 coding DNA: TGTGCCAGCAGCATTACAGGGTCTGGGGCCAACGTCCTGACTTTC.

The chain is built from TRBV2 and TRBJ1-5, with TRBD1 identical over 9 bases. V dropped 5 bases and J dropped 12; count of bases not matched to a gene: 8. The CDR3 runs 13 residues. Per germline, CDR1 SNHLY and CDR2 FYNNEI. The CDR3 protein is CASSSDRGPHQHF. In nucleotides, the CDR3 is TGTGCCAGCAGTTCGGACAGGGGCCCCCACCAGCATTTT.